One and the same sample provided the 17 T cell receptor beta chains below, sequenced in a study of T cell repertoires in cytomegalovirus infection. TCRdb re-derived calls from the reads in MiXCR, one entry per CDR3 protein. The table has approximately 490,000 distinct CDR3 sequences, around 11% seen once; the top ten hold roughly 10%. The source material was PBMCs. Receptors were obtained from a human donor in good health (CMV status not recorded). Some clones in this sample may be carry-over from other donors' samples.

This clonotype occurred many times. The J gene is TRBJ2-3, the V gene TRBV10-3; D is undetermined. The CDR3 spans 12 residues. Germline CDR1 and CDR2: ENHRY and SYGVKD. Between the trimmed V and J ends, which lost 10 bases and 3 bases, there was a span of 11 bases. CDR3 DNA: TGTGCCACCAAGACCCGGACAGATACGCAGTATTTT. Translated: CATKTRTDTQYF.

This clonotype has more than one count but fewer than ten. The V gene is TRBV19, the J gene TRBJ1-1; the D is unclear. Germline V gene data show CDR1 as LNHDA and CDR2 as SQIVND (reference sequence). This CDR3 spans 12 amino acids. With 5 bases removed from V and 7 bases from J, the gap between germline ends came to 11 bases. The DNA of the CDR3 is TGTGCCAGTAGTCCCAATCGGGGTGAAGCTTTCTTT. Encoded protein: CASSPNRGEAFF.

V gene TRBV3-1 combines with J gene TRBJ1-1; D not certain. Germline V CDR1 and CDR2: LGHDT, YNNKEL (reference sequence). V was trimmed by 2 bases and J by 4 bases, leaving 11 bases between them. The CDR3 loop spans 14 amino acids. The CDR3 DNA reads as TGTGCCAGCAGCCAACTTCTCTTGGGCACTGAAGCTTTCTTT. Residues: CASSQLLLGTEAFF.

This clonotype was seen more than once but under ten times. This chain connects TRBV10-2 to TRBJ2-5; 12 nucleotides line up with TRBD2. Germline V gene lookup returns CDR1 WSHSY and CDR2 SAAADI. The CDR3 loop spans 15 amino acids. J was trimmed by 0 bases and V by 5 bases; bases with no gene match: 1. CDR3 DNA sequence: TGCGCCAGCAGTACTAGCGGGGGGTACCAAGAGACCCAGTACTTC. It specifies CASSTSGGYQETQYF.

This clonotype was observed many times. As DNA, the CDR3 is TGTGCCAGCAGCTTAGGCGGCAGGGAGCAGTTCTTC. It translates to CASSLGGREQFF. The chain uses TRBV7-9 and TRBJ2-1, with unresolved D. The ends were cut back, 1 base at V and 10 bases at J, with 8 bases in the middle. This CDR3 region has 12 residues. Germline CDR1 and CDR2: SEHNR and FQNEAQ (reference sequence). The whole variable domain, remainder taken from reference TRBV7-9 and TRBJ2-1, is DTGVSQNPRHKITKRGQNVTFRCDPISEHNRLYWYRQTLGQGPEFLTYFQNEAQLEKSRLLSDRFSAERPKGSFSTLEIQRTEQGDSAMYLCASSLGGREQFFGPGTRLTVL.

This CDR3 is CSVGRGSNQPQHF. DNA for the CDR3: TGCAGCGTTGGGAGGGGGAGCAATCAGCCCCAGCATTTT. The rearrangement joins TRBV29-1 to TRBJ1-5; D might be TRBD1 (6 bases). CDR1 and CDR2 from the germline V gene are SQVTM and ANQGSEA. The V end lost 4 bases, the J end lost 1 base, and 8 bases lay between the germline ends. The CDR3 has 13 residues.

The chain's CDR3 is CSATRDRGLTNQPQHF. The CDR3 nucleotides read TGCAGTGCCACAAGGGACAGGGGTCTGACCAATCAGCCCCAGCATTTT. The chain has TRBV20-1 and TRBJ1-5; 10 nucleotides match TRBD1. J was trimmed by 3 bases and V by 6 bases; bases with no gene match: 11. The CDR3 covers 16 residues. Germline lookup yields CDR1 DFQATT and CDR2 SNEGSKA (reference sequence).

This clonotype has at least ten counts. The chain links TRBV6-2 or TRBV6-3 to TRBJ1-6; no reliable D call. The CDR3 has 11 amino acids. The germline V gene has CDR1 MNHEY and CDR2 SVGEGT. Trimming took 6 bases from V and 16 from J, leaving 13 bases between them. The CDR3 DNA sequence: TGTGCCAGCAGCAGAACGGCGGGACTCCACTTT. Its protein product is CASSRTAGLHF.

This clonotype appeared a few times. The chain joins TRBV7-3 to TRBJ1-2; D is undetermined. The V end lost 5 bases, the J end lost 0 bases, and 13 bases lay between the germline ends. This CDR3 has 15 amino acids. Germline CDR1 and CDR2: SGHTA and FQGTGA. In nucleotides, the CDR3 is TGTGCCAGCAGCCCGCATCATGGGGCTAACTATGGCTACACCTTC. As protein: CASSPHHGANYGYTF. The full variable domain, completed using reference TRBV7-3 and TRBJ1-2, is GAGVSQTPSNKVTEKGKYVELRCDPISGHTALYWYRQSLGQGPEFLIYFQGTGAADDSGLPNDRFFAVRPEGSVSTLKIQRTERGDSAVYLCASSPHHGANYGYTFGSGTRLTVV.

There are many counts of this clonotype. The chain carries TRBV7-8 and TRBJ1-4, with D unresolved. Germline loops: CDR1 SGHVS, CDR2 FQNEAQ. The CDR3 spans 19 residues. The germline V and J ends were trimmed by 6 bases and 0 bases, with 23 bases remaining between them. CDR3 protein: CASSFSSRTATSTNEKLFF. In DNA, the CDR3 is TGTGCCAGCAGTTTTTCAAGCAGGACGGCGACTTCAACTAATGAAAAACTGTTTTTT.

This clonotype came up a few times. The chain carries TRBV9 and TRBJ2-3; D possibly corresponds to TRBD2 (5 bases). CDR1 and CDR2 from the germline V gene are SGDLS and YYNGEE. The CDR3 totals 15 residues. Deletions cut 0 bases from V and 3 bases from J, with 11 bases between. CDR3 nucleotides: TGTGCCAGCAGCGTAGACTCGGGAACGACAGATACGCAGTATTTT. Translation: CASSVDSGTTDTQYF. Filled out from reference TRBV9 and TRBJ2-3, the complete variable domain reads DSGVTQTPKHLITATGQRVTLRCSPRSGDLSVYWYQQSLDQGLQFLIQYYNGEERAKGNILERFSAQQFPDLHSELNLSSLELGDSALYFCASSVDSGTTDTQYFGPGTRLTVL.

The CDR3 DNA sequence: TGCAGTGCGAACAGGGCCAGGGACTATGGCTACACCTTC. As protein: CSANRARDYGYTF. V and J are TRBV20-1 and TRBJ1-2, with D maybe TRBD1 (6 bases). V was cut by 6 bases and J by 3 bases, with 14 bases left in between. This CDR3 comprises 13 residues. Germline loops: CDR1 DFQATT, CDR2 SNEGSKA (reference sequence).

This clonotype was detected many times. J is TRBJ2-3 and V is TRBV7-2, with D unclear. CDR1 and CDR2 (germline): SGHTA, FQGNSA. Trimming removed 3 bases at V and 6 bases at J, with 10 bases between. The CDR3 totals 13 residues. The CDR3: CASSFSKGDTQYF. DNA for the CDR3: TGTGCCAGCAGCTTCAGCAAAGGGGATACGCAGTATTTT.

This clonotype was found many times. This rearrangement joins TRBV5-5 to TRBJ2-7; the D gene is possibly TRBD1 (6 bases). The CDR3 is 15 amino acids. Germline V gene data show CDR1 as SGHKS and CDR2 as YYEKEE (reference sequence). V lost 4 bases to trimming and J lost 1 base, with 15 bases between them. CDR3 DNA sequence: TGTGCCAGCAGCCGATCTCCTGACAGGTCCTACGAGCAGTACTTC. It yields the protein CASSRSPDRSYEQYF.

For the CDR3, the DNA is TGCGCCAGCAGCAGTAGCGGGGGGCCCTTTCGGGAGCTGTTTTTT. The encoded protein is CASSSSGGPFRELFF. This sequence joins TRBV5-1 and TRBJ2-2; 10 positions agree with TRBD2. Trimming at V came to 4 bases and at J to 9 bases, leaving 9 bases not matched to a gene. The CDR3 is made up of 15 amino acids. Per germline, CDR1 SGHRS and CDR2 YFSETQ.

This clonotype was detected only a few times. The chain links TRBV15 to TRBJ2-7; D possibly corresponds to TRBD2 (6 bases). The germline CDR1 and CDR2 sequences are LNHNV and YYDKDF (reference sequence). The V gene lost 3 bases and the J gene lost 5 bases, with 23 bases spanning the gap. The CDR3 contains 17 residues. CDR3 coding DNA: TGTGCCACCAGCAGTCCTCCCGGGGAGGAGGGAAGCCACGAGCAGTACTTC. This gives the protein CATSSPPGEEGSHEQYF.

Many counts were recorded for this clonotype. The gene calls are TRBV7-8 and TRBJ1-1; 9 bases match TRBD1. Per the germline V gene, CDR1 is SGHVS and CDR2 is FQNEAQ. J was trimmed by 4 bases and V by 10 bases; bases with no gene match: 7. This CDR3 has 13 residues. The CDR3 reads CATDRGLGTEAFF. Written as DNA, the CDR3 is TGTGCCACGGACAGGGGATTGGGCACTGAAGCTTTCTTT.